This T cell receptor beta chain is from a study of blood T cell repertoires in COVID-19. Overall study: COVID-19 samples, acute and convalescent, were from the United States, Italy and Spain.

V lost 7 bases and J lost 4, with 10 bases in between. The CDR3 runs to 12 residues. Profiling relied on immunoSEQ multiplex PCR, and the TCRdb table lists in-frame clones only, not all of them. This table holds under 250,000 clones, 65% to 85% found once. The TCR sequence derives from a human donor in a cohort sampled during active COVID-19. The genes are TRBV12-3 or TRBV12-4 and TRBJ1-2; D is unresolved. Sample: peripheral blood. The CDR3 nucleotides read TGTGCCAGCATGGGCCTTATCTATGGCTACACCTTC. Its translation: CASMGLIYGYTF.